The 5 T cell receptor beta chains given below trace back to one sample, sequenced in a study of CD8+CD57+ T cells in acquired aplastic anemia (dated by TCRdb to 2017 to 2018). Flow cytometry had shown CD8+CD57+ cell expansion in the patients selected for sequencing. The sequencer was an Illumina HiSeq 2000. Genomic DNA was used as template for profiling of TCR beta VDJ combinations and CDR3 sequences. The raw public reads went through TCRdb reprocessing: fastp at Q25, MiXCR clone calling, in-frame beta chains kept. CDR3 protein duplicates are merged, each entry listing the most common genes and DNA. The sample records some 200,000 distinct CDR3 sequences, roughly 45% of which are singletons. The ten largest clonotypes hold roughly 21% of the sample. The sample consisted of sorted CD4+, CD8+, or CD8+CD57+ T cells (not recorded which) from PBMCs. The receptor source for this set is a human donor with aplastic anemia.

The rearrangement links TRBV7-2 to TRBJ2-3, with D possibly matching TRBD2 (7 bases). In germline, CDR1 is SGHTA, CDR2 FQGNSA. The CDR3 sequence is 15 residues long. V was trimmed by 3 bases and J by 2 bases, leaving 12 bases between them. The CDR3, as DNA: TGTGCCAGCAGCTTGGGGGGGGCCCCCACAGATACGCAGTATTTT. Protein sequence: CASSLGGAPTDTQYF. Drawing the rest from reference TRBV7-2 and TRBJ2-3, the complete variable domain is GAGVSQSPSNKVTEKGKDVELRCDPISGHTALYWYRQSLGQGLEFLIYFQGNSAPDKSGLPSDRFSAERTGGSVSTLTIQRTQQEDSAVYLCASSLGGAPTDTQYFGPGTRLTVL.

This clonotype was seen ten or more times. This rearrangement joins TRBV5-5 to TRBJ2-1, with D perhaps matching TRBD2 (7 bases). The CDR3 has 15 residues. Trimming stripped 0 bases from V and 2 bases from J, with 9 bases between. The V gene's germline CDR1 is SGHKS and CDR2 YYEKEE (reference sequence). CDR3 DNA: TGTGCCAGCAGCTTGGAGGGGGGGGCCTACAATGAGCAGTTCTTC. Its protein is CASSLEGGAYNEQFF.

This clonotype came up a few times. The V and J genes are TRBV6-5 and TRBJ2-1; D is unclear. The CDR3 is 16 residues long. Germline lookup yields CDR1 MNHEY and CDR2 SVGAGI. The V end was cut by 0 bases, the J end by 5 bases, with 14 bases between. In DNA form, the CDR3 reads TGTGCCAGCAGTTACTCGGAGACGGCCAGCCACAATGAGCAGTTCTTC. Translated: CASSYSETASHNEQFF.

The V and J genes are TRBV7-3 and TRBJ2-1; 7 bases align to TRBD2. There are 15 residues in the CDR3. CDR1 and CDR2 from the germline V gene are SGHTA and FQGTGA. With V trimmed by 3 bases and J by 4 bases, 6 bases remained unmatched. CDR3 in DNA: TGTGCCAGCAGCTTGAGCGGGACCCCTTACAATGAGCAGTTCTTC. Translated, it gives CASSLSGTPYNEQFF.

The chain is built from TRBV5-1 and TRBJ1-5, with D possibly being TRBD1 (5 bases). Trimming took 0 bases from V and 14 from J, leaving 15 bases between them. CDR3 length: 13 residues. The V gene's germline CDR1 is SGHRS and CDR2 YFSETQ. As DNA, the CDR3 is TGCGCCAGCAGCTTGGCGGGGGGGAGCAACGAGCATTTT. Its protein is CASSLAGGSNEHF.